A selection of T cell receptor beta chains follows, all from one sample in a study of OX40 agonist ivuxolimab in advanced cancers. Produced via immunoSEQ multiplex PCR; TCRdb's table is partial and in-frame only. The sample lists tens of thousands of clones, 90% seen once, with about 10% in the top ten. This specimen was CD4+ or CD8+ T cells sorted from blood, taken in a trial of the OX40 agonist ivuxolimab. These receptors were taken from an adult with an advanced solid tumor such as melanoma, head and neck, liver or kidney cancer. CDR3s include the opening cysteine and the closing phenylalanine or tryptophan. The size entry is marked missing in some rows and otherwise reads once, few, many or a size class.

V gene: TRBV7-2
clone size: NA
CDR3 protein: CASTKTSGRAGETQYF

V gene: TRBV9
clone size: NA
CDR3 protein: CASSSGVGNTIYF

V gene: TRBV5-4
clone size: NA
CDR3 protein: CASSLQGSADTQYF

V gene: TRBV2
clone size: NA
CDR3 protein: CATSGTGGNTEAFF

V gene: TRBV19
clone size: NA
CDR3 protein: CASSLLAGGTYEQYF

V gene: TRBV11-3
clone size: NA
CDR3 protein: CASSLVKGRGYRDTQYF

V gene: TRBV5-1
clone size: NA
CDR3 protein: CASSVILAGDRSEQFF

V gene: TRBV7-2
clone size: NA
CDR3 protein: CASRGTAGGNSPLHF

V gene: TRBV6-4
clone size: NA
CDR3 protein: CASRDTGRAEAFF

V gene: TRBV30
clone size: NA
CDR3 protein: CAWSRDTYYEQYF

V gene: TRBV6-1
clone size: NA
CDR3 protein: CASSPQTLNTEAFF

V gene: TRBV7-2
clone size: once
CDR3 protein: CASSSQGSNEKLFF

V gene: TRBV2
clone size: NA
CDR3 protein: CASSQDRAVLSGANVLTF

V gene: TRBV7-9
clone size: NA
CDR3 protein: CASSMRGTSGEQYF

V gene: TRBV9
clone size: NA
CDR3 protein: CASSANTRDRGYNEQFF

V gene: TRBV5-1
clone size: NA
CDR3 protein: CASSFDEREVNEQFF

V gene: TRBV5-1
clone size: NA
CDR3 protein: CASSPEGGNEKLFF

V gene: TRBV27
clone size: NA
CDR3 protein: CASSSGLAGGRGYNEQFF

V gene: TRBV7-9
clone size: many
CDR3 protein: CASSPLAIVGSTDTQYF

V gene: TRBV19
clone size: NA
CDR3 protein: CASSLQGAQDYGYTF

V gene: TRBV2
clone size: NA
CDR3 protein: CASLRNTEAFF

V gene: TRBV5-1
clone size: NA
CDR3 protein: CASSLATNEKLFF

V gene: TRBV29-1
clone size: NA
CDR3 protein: CSAGTGKRDEQFF

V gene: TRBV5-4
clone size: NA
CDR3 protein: CASSVTGTANEKLFF